These T cell receptor beta chains were read from a single sample in a study of cytotoxic CD8 clonotypes in ibrutinib-treated CLL. Profiling relied on immunoSEQ multiplex PCR, and the TCRdb table lists in-frame clones only, not all of them. The sample has around 130,000 clones; about 85% are singletons. The material sequenced was PBMCs, taken after 24 months of ibrutinib treatment. These receptors all stem from a human donor with chronic lymphocytic leukemia. CDR3s include the opening cysteine and the closing phenylalanine or tryptophan. The order of the fields is clone size, J gene, V gene, D gene, CDR3 protein, CDR3 DNA. D genes are given only for firm matches. Not every row has a clone size; where given, it reads once, few, many or a size class.

>few|TRBJ2-7|TRBV10-3|TRBD1
CAALRDRLYEQYF
TGTGCCGCGCTCCGGGACAGGCTCTACGAGCAGTACTTC
>NA|TRBJ2-5|TRBV6-5|NA
CASSYTELASQETQYF
TGTGCCAGCAGTTACACGGAGCTAGCGTCCCAAGAGACCCAGTACTTC
>NA|TRBJ2-5|TRBV7-2|NA
CASSQGHHQETQYF
TGTGCCAGCAGCCAGGGACACCACCAAGAGACCCAGTACTTC
>NA|TRBJ2-7|TRBV9|TRBD2
CASSVSGGTYEQYF
TGTGCCAGCAGCGTTAGCGGGGGAACTTACGAGCAGTACTTC
>NA|TRBJ2-7|TRBV6-5|TRBD2
CASSYRTSGGDNEQYF
TGTGCCAGCAGTTACCGTACTAGCGGGGGGGATAACGAGCAGTACTTC
>NA|TRBJ1-2|TRBV7-8|TRBD1
CASSPRDRGPYGYTF
TGTGCCAGCAGCCCCCGGGACAGGGGACCCTATGGCTACACCTTC
>NA|TRBJ2-6|TRBV7-2|NA
CASSPQGSSGANVLTF
TGTGCCAGCAGCCCCCAGGGGAGCTCTGGGGCCAACGTCCTGACTTTC
>NA|TRBJ1-4|TRBV30|TRBD1
CAWGQGAREKLFF
TGTGCCTGGGGTCAGGGGGCCCGGGAAAAACTGTTTTTT
>NA|TRBJ2-7|TRBV7-2|TRBD1
CASRLGTGGDEQYF
TGTGCCAGCAGACTTGGGACAGGGGGTGACGAGCAGTACTTC
>NA|TRBJ1-5|TRBV6-5|NA
CASSPRPLGQPQHF
TGTGCCAGCAGCCCCCGCCCGTTGGGGCAGCCCCAGCATTTT
>NA|TRBJ2-7|TRBV7-2|TRBD2
CASSYGLAGAGEQYF
TGTGCCAGCAGCTACGGACTAGCGGGGGCGGGGGAGCAGTACTTC
>NA|TRBJ2-3|TRBV9|TRBD2
CASSDGTSGGPSHF
TGTGCCAGCAGCGACGGGACTAGCGGGGGCCCGTCTCATTTT
>NA|TRBJ2-5|TRBV19|NA
CASRGGRGGETQYF
TGTGCCAGTAGGGGTGGGCGAGGGGGAGAGACCCAGTACTTC
>NA|TRBJ2-2|TRBV6-5|NA
CASIRTANTGELFF
TGTGCCAGCATAAGGACAGCGAACACCGGGGAGCTGTTTTTT
>NA|TRBJ1-3|TRBV18|NA
CASSILDSSGNTIYF
TGTGCCAGCTCTATCCTCGACAGCTCTGGAAACACCATATATTTT
>NA|TRBJ2-4|TRBV5-1|NA
CASSLGQNIQYF
TGCGCCAGCAGCTTGGGCCAGAACATTCAGTACTTC
>NA|TRBJ1-2|TRBV28|TRBD1
CASSLGTAALSYGYTF
TGTGCCAGCAGTCTCGGGACAGCCGCCTTATCCTATGGCTACACCTTC
>NA|TRBJ2-3|TRBV9|NA
CASSVTSSDTQYF
TGTGCCAGCAGCGTAACTAGCTCGGATACGCAGTATTTT
>NA|TRBJ2-4|TRBV5-4|TRBD1
CASSPDRARNIQYF
TGTGCCAGCAGCCCCGACAGGGCAAGGAACATTCAGTACTTC
>NA|TRBJ2-7|TRBV7-9|NA
CASSRWGAGDYEQYF
TGTGCCAGCAGCCGATGGGGGGCAGGAGACTACGAGCAGTACTTC
>NA|TRBJ2-5|TRBV5-1|NA
CASSLVPTEGETQYF
TGCGCCAGCAGCTTGGTCCCCACCGAGGGGGAGACCCAGTACTTC
>NA|TRBJ2-1|TRBV7-2|TRBD1
CASSPDRYNEQFF
TGTGCCAGCAGTCCGGACAGGTACAATGAGCAGTTCTTC
>NA|TRBJ1-2|TRBV6-1|NA
CASSEAWAYYGYTF
TGTGCCAGCAGTGAAGCGTGGGCTTACTATGGCTACACCTTC
>NA|TRBJ1-1|TRBV11-2|NA
CASSVSGFWTEAFF
TGTGCCAGCAGCGTTTCAGGGTTTTGGACTGAAGCTTTCTTT
>NA|TRBJ1-1|TRBV27|NA
CASSLSARTVNTEAFF
TGTGCCAGCAGTTTATCCGCGCGGACAGTGAACACTGAAGCTTTCTTT
>NA|TRBJ2-5|TRBV2|TRBD2
CASSPLAGSQTQYF
TGTGCCAGCAGTCCCCTAGCGGGGTCGCAGACCCAGTACTTC
>once|TRBJ2-4|TRBV7-9|NA
CASSSHPTKNIQYF
TGTGCCAGCAGCTCCCACCCGACCAAAAACATTCAGTACTTC
>NA|TRBJ1-4|TRBV5-1|NA
CASSLGLGEKLFF
TGCGCCAGCAGCTTGGGTTTAGGGGAAAAACTGTTTTTT
>NA|TRBJ2-3|TRBV5-4|TRBD2
CASSLRLAGDTQYF
TGTGCCAGCAGCTTGAGACTAGCGGGAGATACGCAGTATTTT
>NA|TRBJ1-1|TRBV5-1|NA
CASWDSGGTEAFF
TGCGCCAGCTGGGACTCCGGCGGGACTGAAGCTTTCTTT
>few|TRBJ1-5|TRBV2|TRBD1
CASSGDRGSNQPQHF
TGTGCCAGCAGCGGGGACAGGGGAAGCAATCAGCCCCAGCATTTT
>few|TRBJ2-1|TRBV11-3|NA
CASSPGADKTYNEQFF
TGTGCCAGCAGCCCAGGGGCGGACAAAACCTACAATGAGCAGTTCTTC
>NA|TRBJ2-1|TRBV6-1|NA
CASSAAAGDPEQFF
TGTGCCAGCAGTGCGGCCGCAGGGGACCCAGAGCAGTTCTTC
>NA|TRBJ2-1|TRBV19|TRBD2
CASSWSGANNEQFF
TGTGCCAGTAGTTGGAGCGGGGCAAACAATGAGCAGTTCTTC
>NA|TRBJ2-7|TRBV5-4|TRBD1
CASSSRDRGYEQYF
TGTGCCAGCAGCTCGCGGGACAGGGGCTACGAGCAGTACTTC
>NA|TRBJ2-6|TRBV5-6|NA
CASSVKSGRTGANVLTF
TGTGCCAGCAGCGTCAAATCGGGTCGGACTGGGGCCAACGTCCTGACTTTC
>NA|TRBJ1-1|TRBV10-3|TRBD1
CAISESTGIGTEAFF
TGTGCCATCAGTGAGTCGACAGGGATTGGAACTGAAGCTTTCTTT
>few|TRBJ1-2|TRBV29-1|TRBD1
CSVAGTGGSGRYGYTF
TGCAGCGTTGCGGGGACAGGGGGCAGCGGACGCTATGGCTACACCTTC
>NA|TRBJ1-2|TRBV6-1|NA
CASSETKHYGYTF
TGTGCCAGCAGCGAGACAAAACACTATGGCTACACCTTC
>NA|TRBJ2-3|TRBV7-2|NA
CASSLGSSASTDTQYF
TGTGCCAGCAGCTTAGGTAGTAGCGCTAGCACAGATACGCAGTATTTT